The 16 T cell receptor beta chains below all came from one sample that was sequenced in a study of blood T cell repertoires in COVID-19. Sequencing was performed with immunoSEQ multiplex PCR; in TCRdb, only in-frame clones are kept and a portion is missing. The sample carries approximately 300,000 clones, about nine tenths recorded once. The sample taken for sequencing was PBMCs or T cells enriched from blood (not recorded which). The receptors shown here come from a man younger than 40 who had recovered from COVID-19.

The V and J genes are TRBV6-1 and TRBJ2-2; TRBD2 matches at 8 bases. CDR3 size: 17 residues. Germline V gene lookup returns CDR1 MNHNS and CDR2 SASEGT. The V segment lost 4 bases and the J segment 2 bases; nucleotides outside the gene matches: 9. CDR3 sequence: CASSATSGAANTGELFF. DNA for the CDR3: TGTGCCAGCAGTGCAACTAGCGGTGCCGCTAACACCGGGGAGCTGTTTTTT.

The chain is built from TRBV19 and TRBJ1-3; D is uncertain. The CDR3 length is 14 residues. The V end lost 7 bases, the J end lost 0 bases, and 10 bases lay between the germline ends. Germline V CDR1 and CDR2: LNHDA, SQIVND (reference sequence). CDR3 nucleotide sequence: TGTGCCAGTAAAGGCGGAACCTCTGGAAACACCATATATTTT. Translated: CASKGGTSGNTIYF.

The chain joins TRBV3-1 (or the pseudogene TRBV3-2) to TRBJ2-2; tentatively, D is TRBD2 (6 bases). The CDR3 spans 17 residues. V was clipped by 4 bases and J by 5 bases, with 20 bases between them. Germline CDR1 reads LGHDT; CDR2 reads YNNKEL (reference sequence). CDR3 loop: CASSPTWALGGTGELFF. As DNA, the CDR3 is TGTGCCAGCAGCCCGACTTGGGCCTTGGGGGGAACCGGGGAGCTGTTTTTT.

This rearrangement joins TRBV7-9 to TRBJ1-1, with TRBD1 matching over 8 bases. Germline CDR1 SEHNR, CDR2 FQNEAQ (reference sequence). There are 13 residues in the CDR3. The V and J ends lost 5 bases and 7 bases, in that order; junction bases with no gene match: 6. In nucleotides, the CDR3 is TGTGCCAGCAGCCGTAGACAGGGGTTTGAAGCTTTCTTT. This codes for CASSRRQGFEAFF.

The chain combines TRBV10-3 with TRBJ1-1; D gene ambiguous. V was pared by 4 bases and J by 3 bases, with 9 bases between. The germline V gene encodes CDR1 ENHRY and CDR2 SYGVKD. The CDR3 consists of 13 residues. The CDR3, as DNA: TGTGCCATCAGTGTTGGTGACTACACTGAAGCTTTCTTT. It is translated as CAISVGDYTEAFF.

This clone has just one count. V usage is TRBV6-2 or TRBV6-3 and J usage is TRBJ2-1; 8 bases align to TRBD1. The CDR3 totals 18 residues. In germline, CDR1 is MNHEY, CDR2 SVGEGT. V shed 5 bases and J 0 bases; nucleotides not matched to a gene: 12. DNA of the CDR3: TGTGCCAGCAGTCATTTAGGACAGGGTGCGAACTCCTACAATGAGCAGTTCTTC. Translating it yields CASSHLGQGANSYNEQFF.

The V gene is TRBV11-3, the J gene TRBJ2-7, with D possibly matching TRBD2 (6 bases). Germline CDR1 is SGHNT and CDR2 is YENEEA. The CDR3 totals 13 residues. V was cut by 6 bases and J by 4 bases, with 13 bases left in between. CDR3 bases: TGTGCCAGCAGGGACCACCGGGGGTACGAGCAGTACTTC. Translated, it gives CASRDHRGYEQYF.

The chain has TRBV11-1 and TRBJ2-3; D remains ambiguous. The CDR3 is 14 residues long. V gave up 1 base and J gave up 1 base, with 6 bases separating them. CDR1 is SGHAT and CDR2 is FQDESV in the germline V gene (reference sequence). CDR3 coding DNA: TGTGCCAGCAGCTTAGGGCCAGGCACAGATACGCAGTATTTT. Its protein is CASSLGPGTDTQYF.

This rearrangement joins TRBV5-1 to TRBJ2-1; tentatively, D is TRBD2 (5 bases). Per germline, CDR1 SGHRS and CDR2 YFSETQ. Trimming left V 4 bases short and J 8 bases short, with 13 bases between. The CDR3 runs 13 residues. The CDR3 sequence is CASSILVSYEQFF. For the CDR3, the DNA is TGCGCCAGCAGCATACTAGTTAGCTATGAGCAGTTCTTC.

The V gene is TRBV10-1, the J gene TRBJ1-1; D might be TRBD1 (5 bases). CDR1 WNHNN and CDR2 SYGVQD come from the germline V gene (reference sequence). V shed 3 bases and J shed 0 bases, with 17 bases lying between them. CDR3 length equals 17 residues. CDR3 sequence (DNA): TGCGCCAGCAGTGATGGTCGTGACAGCAGAATGAACACTGAAGCTTTCTTT. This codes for CASSDGRDSRMNTEAFF.

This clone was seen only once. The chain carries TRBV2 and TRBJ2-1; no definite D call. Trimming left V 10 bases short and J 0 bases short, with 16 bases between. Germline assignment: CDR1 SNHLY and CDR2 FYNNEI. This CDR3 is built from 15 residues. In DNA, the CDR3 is TGTGCCACCCTTGGAACTATAAGCTCCTACAATGAGCAGTTCTTC. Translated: CATLGTISSYNEQFF.

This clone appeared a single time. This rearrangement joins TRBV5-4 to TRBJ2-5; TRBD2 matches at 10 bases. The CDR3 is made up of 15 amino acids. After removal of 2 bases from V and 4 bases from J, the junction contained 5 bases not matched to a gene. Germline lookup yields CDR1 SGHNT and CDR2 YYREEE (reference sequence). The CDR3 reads CASSLLAGRGETQYF. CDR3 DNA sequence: TGTGCCAGCAGCTTACTAGCGGGGAGAGGAGAGACCCAGTACTTC.

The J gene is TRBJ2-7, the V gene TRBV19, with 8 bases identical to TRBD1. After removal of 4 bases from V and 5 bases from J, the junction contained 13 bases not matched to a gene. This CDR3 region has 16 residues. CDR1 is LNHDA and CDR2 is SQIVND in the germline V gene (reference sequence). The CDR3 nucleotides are TGTGCCAGTAGTACCCTACAGGGGGTGGGCCGCCACGAGCAGTACTTC. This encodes CASSTLQGVGRHEQYF.

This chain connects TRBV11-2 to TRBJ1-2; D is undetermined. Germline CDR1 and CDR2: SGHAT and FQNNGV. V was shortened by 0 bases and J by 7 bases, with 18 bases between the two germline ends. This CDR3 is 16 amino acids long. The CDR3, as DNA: TGTGCCAGCAGCTTAGATCTGGCGGGGATTCTATCTGGCTACACCTTC. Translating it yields CASSLDLAGILSGYTF.

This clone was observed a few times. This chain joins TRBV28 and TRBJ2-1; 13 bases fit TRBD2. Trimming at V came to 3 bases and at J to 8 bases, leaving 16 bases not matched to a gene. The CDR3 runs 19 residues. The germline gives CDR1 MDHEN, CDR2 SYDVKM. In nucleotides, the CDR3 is TGTGCCAGCAGTTTTCACTCAATTAGCGGGACTAGCGGGGTCGATGAGCAGTTCTTC. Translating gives CASSFHSISGTSGVDEQFF.

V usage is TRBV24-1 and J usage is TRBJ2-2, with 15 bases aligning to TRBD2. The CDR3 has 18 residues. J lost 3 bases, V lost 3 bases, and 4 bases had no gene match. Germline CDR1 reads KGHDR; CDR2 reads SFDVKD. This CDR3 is CATSDQGTSGRYTGELFF. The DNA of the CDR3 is TGTGCCACCAGTGATCAGGGGACTAGCGGGAGGTACACCGGGGAGCTGTTTTTT.